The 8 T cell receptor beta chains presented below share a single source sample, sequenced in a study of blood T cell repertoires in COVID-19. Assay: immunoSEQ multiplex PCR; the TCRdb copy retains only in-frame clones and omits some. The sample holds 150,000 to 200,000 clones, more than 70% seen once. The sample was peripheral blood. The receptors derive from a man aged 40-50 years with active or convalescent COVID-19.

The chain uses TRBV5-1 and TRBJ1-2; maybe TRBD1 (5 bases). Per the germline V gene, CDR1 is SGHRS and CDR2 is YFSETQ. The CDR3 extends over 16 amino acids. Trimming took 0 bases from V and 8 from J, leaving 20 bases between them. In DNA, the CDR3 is TGCGCCAGCAGCTTGGCCGGTGGGGCACAAGTCGAGGGCTACACCTTC. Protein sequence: CASSLAGGAQVEGYTF.

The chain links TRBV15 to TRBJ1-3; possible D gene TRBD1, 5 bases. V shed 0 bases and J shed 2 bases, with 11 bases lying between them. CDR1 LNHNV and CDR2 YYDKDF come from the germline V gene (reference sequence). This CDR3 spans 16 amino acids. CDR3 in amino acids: CATSRDVIGAGNTIYF. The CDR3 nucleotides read TGTGCCACCAGCAGAGATGTTATAGGGGCTGGAAACACCATATATTTT.

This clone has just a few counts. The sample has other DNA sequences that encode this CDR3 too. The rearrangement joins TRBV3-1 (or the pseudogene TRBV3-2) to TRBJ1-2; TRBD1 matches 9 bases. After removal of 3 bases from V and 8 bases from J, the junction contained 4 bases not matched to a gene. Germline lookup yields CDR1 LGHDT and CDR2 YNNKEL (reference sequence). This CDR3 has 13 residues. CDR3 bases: TGTGCCAGCAGCCAGGGACAGGGCGGGGGCTACACCTTC. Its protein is CASSQGQGGGYTF.

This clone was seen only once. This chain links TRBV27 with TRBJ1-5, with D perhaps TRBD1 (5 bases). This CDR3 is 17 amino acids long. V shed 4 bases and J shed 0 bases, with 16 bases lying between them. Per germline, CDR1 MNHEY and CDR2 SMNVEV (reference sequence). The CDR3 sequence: CASSSRFGGDSNQPQHF. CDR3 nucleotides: TGTGCCAGCAGTTCGCGGTTCGGGGGAGATAGCAATCAGCCCCAGCATTTT.

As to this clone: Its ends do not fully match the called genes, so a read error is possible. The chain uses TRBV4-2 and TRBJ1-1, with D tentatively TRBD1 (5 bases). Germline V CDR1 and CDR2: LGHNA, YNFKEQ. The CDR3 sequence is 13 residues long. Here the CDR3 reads CASSQESRGEVGF. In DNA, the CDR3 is TGTGCCAGCAGCCAAGAATCGAGAGGGGAGGTGGGATTT.

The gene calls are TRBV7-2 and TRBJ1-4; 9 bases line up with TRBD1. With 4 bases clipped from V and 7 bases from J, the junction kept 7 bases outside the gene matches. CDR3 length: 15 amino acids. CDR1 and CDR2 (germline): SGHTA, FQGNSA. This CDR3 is CASSSGQGGIEKLFF. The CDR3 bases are TGTGCCAGCAGCTCGGGACAGGGAGGGATTGAAAAACTGTTTTTT.

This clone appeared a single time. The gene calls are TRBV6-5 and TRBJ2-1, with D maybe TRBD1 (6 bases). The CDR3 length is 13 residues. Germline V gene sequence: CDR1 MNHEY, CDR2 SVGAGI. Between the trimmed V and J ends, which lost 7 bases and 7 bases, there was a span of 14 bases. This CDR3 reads CASNRQEVNEQFF. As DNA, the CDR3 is TGTGCCAGCAATAGACAGGAGGTTAATGAGCAGTTCTTC.

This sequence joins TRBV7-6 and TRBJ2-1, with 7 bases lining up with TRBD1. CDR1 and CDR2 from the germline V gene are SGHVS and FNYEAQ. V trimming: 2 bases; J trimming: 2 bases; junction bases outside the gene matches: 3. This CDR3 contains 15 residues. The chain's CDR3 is CASSLRQGPYNEQFF. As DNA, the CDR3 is TGTGCCAGCAGCTTAAGACAGGGACCCTACAATGAGCAGTTCTTC.